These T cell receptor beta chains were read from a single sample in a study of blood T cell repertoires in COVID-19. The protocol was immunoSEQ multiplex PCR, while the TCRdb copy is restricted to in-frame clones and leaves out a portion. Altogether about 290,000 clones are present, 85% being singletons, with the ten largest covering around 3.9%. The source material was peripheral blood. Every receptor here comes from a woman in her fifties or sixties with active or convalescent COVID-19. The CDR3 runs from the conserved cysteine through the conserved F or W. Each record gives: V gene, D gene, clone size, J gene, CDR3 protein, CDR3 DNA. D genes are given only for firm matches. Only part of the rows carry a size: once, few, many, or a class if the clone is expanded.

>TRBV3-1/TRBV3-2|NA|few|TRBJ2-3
CASSQDHGGTQYF
TGTGCCAGCAGCCAAGATCACGGTGGTACGCAGTATTTT
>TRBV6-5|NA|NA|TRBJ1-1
CASSDYEDNTEAFF
TGTGCCAGCAGCGACTACGAGGATAACACTGAAGCTTTCTTT
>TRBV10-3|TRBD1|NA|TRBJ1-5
CAISESGQGYNQPQHF
TGTGCCATCAGTGAGTCGGGACAGGGTTACAATCAGCCCCAGCATTTT
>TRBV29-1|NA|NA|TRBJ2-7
CSASGGFYEQYF
TGCAGCGCAAGTGGAGGATTCTACGAGCAGTACTTC
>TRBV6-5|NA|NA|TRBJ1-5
CASSYSPGNRQPQHF
TGTGCCAGCAGTTACTCACCGGGGAACCGTCAGCCCCAGCATTTT
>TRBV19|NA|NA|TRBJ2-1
CASRRQGGSGGYNEQFF
TGTGCCAGTAGGCGACAGGGCGGCAGCGGGGGTTACAATGAGCAGTTCTTC
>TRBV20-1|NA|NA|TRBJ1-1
CSAPRVTEAFF
TGCAGTGCTCCTAGAGTTACGGAAGCTTTCTTT
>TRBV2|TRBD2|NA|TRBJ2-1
CASRGDYHNEQFF
TGTGCCAGCAGGGGGGACTACCACAATGAGCAGTTCTTC
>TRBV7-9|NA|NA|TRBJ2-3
CASSLAGSADTQYF
TGTGCCAGCAGCTTAGCCGGGAGCGCAGATACGCAGTATTTT
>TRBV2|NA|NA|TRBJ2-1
CASSIRDSYNEQFF
TGTGCCAGCAGCATCCGGGACTCATACAATGAGCAGTTCTTC
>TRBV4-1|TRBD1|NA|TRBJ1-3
CASSRIQGAGNTIYF
TGCGCCAGCAGCCGAATACAGGGGGCTGGAAACACCATATATTTT
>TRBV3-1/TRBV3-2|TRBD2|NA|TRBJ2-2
CASSPTRPGLAASNTGELFF
TGTGCCAGCAGCCCGACCCGACCGGGACTAGCGGCATCGAACACCGGGGAGCTGTTTTTT
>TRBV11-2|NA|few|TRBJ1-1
CASSPSNTGEAFF
TGTGCCAGCAGCCCCTCGAACACGGGTGAAGCTTTCTTT
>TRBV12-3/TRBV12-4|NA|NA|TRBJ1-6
CASSQQGNSPLHF
TGTGCCAGCAGCCAGCAGGGGAATTCACCCCTCCACTTT
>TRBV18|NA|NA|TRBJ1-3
CASSPLAEVSGNTIYF
TGTGCCAGCTCACCTTTGGCAGAAGTCTCTGGAAACACCATATATTTT
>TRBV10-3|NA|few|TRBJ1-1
CAISESMGESEAFF
TGTGCCATCAGTGAGTCGATGGGCGAAAGTGAAGCTTTCTTT
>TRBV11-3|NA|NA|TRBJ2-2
CASSPREDNTGELFF
TGTGCCAGCAGCCCGAGGGAGGATAACACCGGGGAGCTGTTTTTT
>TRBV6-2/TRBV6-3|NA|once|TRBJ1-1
CASSYTGKNTEAFF
TGTGCCAGCAGTTATACAGGGAAGAACACTGAAGCTTTCTTT
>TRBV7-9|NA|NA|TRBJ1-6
CASTDSSRSSYNSPLHF
TGTGCCAGCACCGATAGCAGCCGGAGCTCCTATAATTCACCCCTCCACTTT
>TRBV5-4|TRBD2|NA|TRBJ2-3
CASSLGLAGGTDTQYF
TGTGCCAGCAGCTTGGGACTAGCGGGAGGGACAGATACGCAGTATTTT
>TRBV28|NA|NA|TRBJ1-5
CASSPTTGLGNQPQHF
TGTGCCAGCAGTCCGACAACAGGGCTGGGCAATCAGCCCCAGCATTTT
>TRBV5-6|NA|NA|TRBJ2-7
CASSLTGYEQYF
TGTGCCAGCAGCTTGACTGGTTACGAGCAGTACTTC
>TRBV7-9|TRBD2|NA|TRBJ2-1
CASSLALGTSYYNEQFF
TGTGCCAGCAGCTTAGCCCTTGGGACTAGCTATTACAATGAGCAGTTCTTC
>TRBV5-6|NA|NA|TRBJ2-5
CASSLLSGRETQYF
TGTGCCAGCAGCTTGTTGTCGGGTCGGGAGACCCAGTACTTC
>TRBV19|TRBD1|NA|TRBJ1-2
CASSSWTGTDGYTF
TGTGCCAGTAGTTCCTGGACAGGGACGGATGGCTACACCTTC
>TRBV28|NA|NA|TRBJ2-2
CASNVQGTLSGELFF
TGTGCCAGCAACGTACAGGGAACGCTCTCCGGGGAGCTGTTTTTT
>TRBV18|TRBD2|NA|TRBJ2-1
CASSPRFQREFGAEQFF
TGTGCCAGCTCACCACGTTTCCAGCGGGAGTTTGGTGCTGAGCAGTTCTTC
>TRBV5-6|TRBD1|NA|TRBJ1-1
CASSFQGAGSAFF
TGTGCCAGCAGCTTTCAGGGGGCGGGATCGGCTTTCTTT
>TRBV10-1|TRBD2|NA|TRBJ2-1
CASSEWTSGMSNEQFF
TGCGCCAGCAGTGAGTGGACTAGCGGGATGAGCAATGAGCAGTTCTTC
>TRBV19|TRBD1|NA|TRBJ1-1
CASKDRASPEAFF
TGTGCCAGTAAGGACAGGGCATCCCCTGAAGCTTTCTTT
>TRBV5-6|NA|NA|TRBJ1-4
CASSLLSNEKLFF
TGTGCCAGCAGCTTGCTATCTAATGAAAAACTGTTTTTT
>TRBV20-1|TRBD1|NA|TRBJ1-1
CSASGTGGTEAFF
TGCAGTGCTAGTGGAACAGGGGGCACTGAAGCTTTCTTT
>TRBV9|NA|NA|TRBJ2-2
CASTVRGGNTGELFF
TGTGCCAGCACCGTGAGGGGGGGGAACACCGGGGAGCTGTTTTTT
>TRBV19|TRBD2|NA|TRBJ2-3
CASSIGSGSTDTQYF
TGTGCCAGTAGTATTGGTAGCGGGAGCACAGATACGCAGTATTTT
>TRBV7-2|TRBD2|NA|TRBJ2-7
CASRAGTTLYEQYF
TGTGCCAGCAGGGCAGGGACTACCCTCTACGAGCAGTACTTC
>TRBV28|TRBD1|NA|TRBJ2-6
CASSLVFGQGESGANVLTF
TGTGCCAGCAGTTTAGTCTTTGGCCAGGGGGAATCTGGGGCCAACGTCCTGACTTTC
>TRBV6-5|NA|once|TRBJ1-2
CASRKSGQGAGGYTF
TGTGCCAGCCGAAAATCGGGACAAGGGGCCGGTGGCTACACCTTC
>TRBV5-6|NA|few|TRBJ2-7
CASSAGPGYEQYF
TGTGCCAGCAGCGCGGGACCCGGGTACGAGCAGTACTTC
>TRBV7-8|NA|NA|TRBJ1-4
CASSLEPRGTNEKLFF
TGTGCCAGCAGCTTAGAGCCCCGGGGGACTAATGAAAAACTGTTTTTT
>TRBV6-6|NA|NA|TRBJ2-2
CASNLVGGLTGELFF
TGTGCCAGCAACCTAGTCGGGGGTCTAACCGGGGAGCTGTTTTTT
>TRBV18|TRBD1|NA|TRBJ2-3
CASSPLRQGGTDTQYF
TGTGCCAGCTCACCGCTGAGACAGGGGGGGACAGATACGCAGTATTTT
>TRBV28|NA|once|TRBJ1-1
CASSSGFGNTEAFF
TGTGCCAGCAGTTCAGGGTTCGGAAACACTGAAGCTTTCTTT
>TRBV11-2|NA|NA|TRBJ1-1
CASSAFIRRDTEAFF
TGTGCCAGCAGCGCCTTTATCCGACGGGACACTGAAGCTTTCTTT
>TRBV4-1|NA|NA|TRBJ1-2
CASSQEVLRGLTNYGYTF
TGCGCCAGCAGCCAAGAAGTATTAAGGGGTTTAACTAACTATGGCTACACCTTC
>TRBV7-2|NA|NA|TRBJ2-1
CASEGGSFYNEQFF
TGTGCCAGCGAAGGGGGAAGCTTCTACAATGAGCAGTTCTTC
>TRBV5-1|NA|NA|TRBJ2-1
CASSSQTGLFSDNEQFF
TGCGCCAGCAGCTCGCAAACGGGACTTTTTTCGGACAATGAGCAGTTCTTC
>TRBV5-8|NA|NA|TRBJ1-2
CASSLGTARNYGYTF
TGTGCCAGCAGCTTGGGGACAGCCCGTAACTATGGCTACACCTTC
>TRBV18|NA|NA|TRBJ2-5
CASSEGGDQETQYF
TGTGCCAGCTCCGAGGGCGGGGACCAAGAGACCCAGTACTTC
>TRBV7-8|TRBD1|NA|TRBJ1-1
CASSPRQGMNTEAFF
TGTGCCAGCAGCCCCCGACAGGGGATGAACACTGAAGCTTTCTTT
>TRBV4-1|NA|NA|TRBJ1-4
CASSPYKAGDTNEKLFF
TGCGCCAGCAGCCCTTACAAGGCGGGCGATACCAATGAAAAACTGTTTTTT